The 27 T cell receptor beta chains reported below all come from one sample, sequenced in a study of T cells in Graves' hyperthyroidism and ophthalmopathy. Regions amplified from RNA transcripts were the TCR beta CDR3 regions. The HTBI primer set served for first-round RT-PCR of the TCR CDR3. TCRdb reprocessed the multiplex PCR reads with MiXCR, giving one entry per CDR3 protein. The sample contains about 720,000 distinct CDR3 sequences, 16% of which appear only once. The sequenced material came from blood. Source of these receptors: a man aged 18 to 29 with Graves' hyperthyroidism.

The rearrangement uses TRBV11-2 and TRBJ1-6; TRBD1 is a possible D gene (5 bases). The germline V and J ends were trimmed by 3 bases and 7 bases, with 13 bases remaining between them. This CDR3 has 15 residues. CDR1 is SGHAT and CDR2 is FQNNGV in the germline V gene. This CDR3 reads CASSLGQGVNSPLHF. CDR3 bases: TGTGCCAGCAGCTTGGGGCAGGGAGTGAATTCACCCCTCCACTTT.

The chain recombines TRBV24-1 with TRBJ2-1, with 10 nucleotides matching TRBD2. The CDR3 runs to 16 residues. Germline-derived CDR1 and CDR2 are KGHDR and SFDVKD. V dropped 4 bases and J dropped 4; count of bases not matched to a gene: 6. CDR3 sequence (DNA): TGTGCCACCAGTGACAGGACTAGCGGCCTGTACAATGAGCAGTTCTTC. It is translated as CATSDRTSGLYNEQFF.

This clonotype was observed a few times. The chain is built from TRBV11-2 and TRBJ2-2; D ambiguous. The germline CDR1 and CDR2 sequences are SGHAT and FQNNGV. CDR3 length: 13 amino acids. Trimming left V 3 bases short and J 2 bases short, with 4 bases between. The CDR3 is CASSFVNTGELFF. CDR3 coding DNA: TGTGCCAGCAGCTTCGTTAACACCGGGGAGCTGTTTTTT.

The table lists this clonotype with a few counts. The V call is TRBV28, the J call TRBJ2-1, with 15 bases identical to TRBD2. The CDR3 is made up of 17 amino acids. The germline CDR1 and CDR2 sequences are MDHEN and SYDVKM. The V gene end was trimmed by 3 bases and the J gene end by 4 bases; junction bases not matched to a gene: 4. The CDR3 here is CASSFLGLAGGYNEQFF. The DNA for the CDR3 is TGTGCCAGCAGTTTCCTCGGACTAGCGGGAGGGTACAATGAGCAGTTCTTC.

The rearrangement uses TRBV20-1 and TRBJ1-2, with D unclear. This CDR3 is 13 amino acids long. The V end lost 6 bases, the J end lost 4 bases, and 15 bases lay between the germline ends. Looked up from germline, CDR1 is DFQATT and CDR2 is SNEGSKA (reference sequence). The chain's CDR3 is CSAPTGGFYGYTF. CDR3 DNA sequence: TGCAGTGCGCCCACCGGCGGATTCTATGGCTACACCTTC.

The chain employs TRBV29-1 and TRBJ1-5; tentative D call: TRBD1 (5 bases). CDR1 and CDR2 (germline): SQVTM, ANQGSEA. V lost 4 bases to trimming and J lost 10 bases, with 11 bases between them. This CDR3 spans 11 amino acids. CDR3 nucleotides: TGCAGCGTTGGGGAAGGGGCCCCCCAGCATTTT. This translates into CSVGEGAPQHF.

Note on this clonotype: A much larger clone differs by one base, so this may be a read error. The CDR3 reads CAGSLSPAGTQYEQYF. CDR3 nucleotides: TGTGCCGGCAGCTTAAGTCCGGCAGGAACGCAGTACGAGCAGTACTTC. This chain connects TRBV7-2 to TRBJ2-7, with D hard to call. This CDR3 is built from 16 residues. Per the germline V gene, CDR1 is SGHTA and CDR2 is FQGNSA.

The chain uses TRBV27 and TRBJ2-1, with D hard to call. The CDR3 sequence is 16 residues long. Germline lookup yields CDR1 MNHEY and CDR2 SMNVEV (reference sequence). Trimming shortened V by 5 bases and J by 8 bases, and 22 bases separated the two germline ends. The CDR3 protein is CASSRYLGLVRDEQFF. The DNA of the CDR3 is TGTGCCAGCAGTCGATACCTAGGATTAGTCCGGGATGAGCAGTTCTTC.

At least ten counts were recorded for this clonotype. The chain's CDR3 is CSAKSGRSTDTQYF. Written as DNA, the CDR3 is TGCAGTGCCAAGAGCGGGAGAAGCACAGATACGCAGTATTTT. The chain is built from TRBV20-1 and TRBJ2-3; 8 positions agree with TRBD2. The CDR3 is 14 amino acids. The germline V gene encodes CDR1 DFQATT and CDR2 SNEGSKA (reference sequence). V shed 6 bases, J shed 0 bases, and the junction held 5 bases outside the gene matches.

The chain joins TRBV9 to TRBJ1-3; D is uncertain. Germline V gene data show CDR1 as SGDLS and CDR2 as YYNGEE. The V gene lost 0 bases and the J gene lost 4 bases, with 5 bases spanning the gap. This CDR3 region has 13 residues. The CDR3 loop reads CASSVATGNTIYF. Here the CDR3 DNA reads TGTGCCAGCAGCGTAGCGACAGGAAACACCATATATTTT.

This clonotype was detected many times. CDR3 nucleotide sequence: TGTGCCAGCAGCGCCCGGACTAGCGGGAGGGCCGGGAATACGCAGTATTTT. This translates into CASSARTSGRAGNTQYF. The chain employs TRBV7-2 and TRBJ2-3; TRBD2 matches 15 bases. This CDR3 spans 17 amino acids. Per the germline V gene, CDR1 is SGHTA and CDR2 is FQGNSA. Trimming took 5 bases from V and 7 from J; bases not matched to a gene: 10.

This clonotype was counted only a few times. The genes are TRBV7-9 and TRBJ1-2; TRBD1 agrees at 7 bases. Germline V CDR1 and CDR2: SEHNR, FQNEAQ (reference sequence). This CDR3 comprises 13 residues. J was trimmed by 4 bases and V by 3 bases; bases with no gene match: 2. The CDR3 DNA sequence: TGTGCCAGCAGCTTCAGGGGGTTCTATGGCTACACCTTC. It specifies CASSFRGFYGYTF.

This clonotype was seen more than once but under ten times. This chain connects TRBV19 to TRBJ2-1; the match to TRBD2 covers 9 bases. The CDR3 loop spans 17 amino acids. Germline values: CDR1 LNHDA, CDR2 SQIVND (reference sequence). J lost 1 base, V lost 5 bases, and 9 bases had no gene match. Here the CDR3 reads CASSAGLATKSYNEQFF. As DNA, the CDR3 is TGTGCCAGTAGTGCGGGACTAGCTACAAAATCCTACAATGAGCAGTTCTTC.

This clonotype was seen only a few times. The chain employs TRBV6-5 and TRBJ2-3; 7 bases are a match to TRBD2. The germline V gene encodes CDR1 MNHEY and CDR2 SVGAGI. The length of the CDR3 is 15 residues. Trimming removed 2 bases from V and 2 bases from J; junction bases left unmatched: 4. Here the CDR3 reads CASSYGGSLTDTQYF. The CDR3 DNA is TGTGCCAGCAGTTACGGCGGGAGCCTCACAGATACGCAGTATTTT.

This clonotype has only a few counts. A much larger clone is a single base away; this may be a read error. CDR3 sequence reads: CATSGNTEAFF. Here the CDR3 DNA reads TGTGCCACCAGTGGGAACACTGAAGCTTTCTTT. The chain links TRBV15 to TRBJ1-1; no clear D. V was trimmed by 6 bases and J by 1 base, leaving 3 bases between them. Germline V gene data show CDR1 as LNHNV and CDR2 as YYDKDF (reference sequence). This CDR3 spans 11 amino acids. The full variable domain, with the rest looked up from reference TRBV15 and TRBJ1-1, is DAMVIQNPRYQVTQFGKPVTLSCSQTLNHNVMYWYQQKSSQAPKLLFHYYDKDFNNEADTPDNFQSRRPNTSFCFLDIRSPGLGDTAMYLCATSGNTEAFFGQGTRLTVV.

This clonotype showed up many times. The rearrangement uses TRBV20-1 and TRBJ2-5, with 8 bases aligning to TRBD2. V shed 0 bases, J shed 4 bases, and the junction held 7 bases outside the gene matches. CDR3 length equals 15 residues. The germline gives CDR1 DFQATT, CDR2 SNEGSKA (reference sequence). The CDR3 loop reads CSARDLAGGGETQYF. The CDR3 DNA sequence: TGCAGTGCTAGAGATCTGGCGGGAGGCGGAGAGACCCAGTACTTC.

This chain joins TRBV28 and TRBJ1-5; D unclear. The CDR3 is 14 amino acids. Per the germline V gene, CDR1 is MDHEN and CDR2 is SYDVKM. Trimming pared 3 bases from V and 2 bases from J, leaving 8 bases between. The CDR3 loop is CASSFGRGNQPQHF. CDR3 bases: TGTGCCAGCAGTTTTGGAAGGGGCAATCAGCCCCAGCATTTT.

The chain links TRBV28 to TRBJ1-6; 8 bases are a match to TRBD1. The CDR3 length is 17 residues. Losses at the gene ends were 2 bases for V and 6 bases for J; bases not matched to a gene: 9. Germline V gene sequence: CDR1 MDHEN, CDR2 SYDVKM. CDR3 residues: CASSLPYTGGSNSPLHF. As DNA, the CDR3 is TGTGCCAGCAGTTTACCGTACACAGGGGGAAGTAATTCACCCCTCCACTTT.

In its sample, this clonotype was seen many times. The CDR3: CASGLTSGLNEQFF. The CDR3 DNA sequence: TGTGCTAGTGGTCTGACTAGCGGTCTCAATGAGCAGTTCTTC. The chain couples TRBV12-5 to TRBJ2-1; TRBD2 aligns across 9 bases. The V segment lost 5 bases and the J segment 6 bases; nucleotides outside the gene matches: 5. The germline V gene encodes CDR1 LGHNT and CDR2 FRNRAP. The CDR3 length is 14 residues.

CDR3: CASSQDPQTTGELFF. CDR3 bases: TGCGCCAGCAGCCAAGACCCCCAGACCACCGGGGAGCTGTTTTTT. This chain connects TRBV4-1 to TRBJ2-2; D remains unclear. CDR1 is MGHRA, CDR2 YSYEKL, per germline. CDR3 length equals 15 residues. V lost 0 bases, J lost 4 bases, and 9 bases lay in between.

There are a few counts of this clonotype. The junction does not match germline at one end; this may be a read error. The CDR3 here is CASSDRDYGHTF. The CDR3 DNA is TGTGCCAGCAGTGACAGAGACTATGGCCACACCTTC. The chain couples TRBV6-1 to TRBJ1-2; D gene unclear. Looked up from germline, CDR1 is MNHNS and CDR2 is SASEGT. This CDR3 comprises 12 residues.

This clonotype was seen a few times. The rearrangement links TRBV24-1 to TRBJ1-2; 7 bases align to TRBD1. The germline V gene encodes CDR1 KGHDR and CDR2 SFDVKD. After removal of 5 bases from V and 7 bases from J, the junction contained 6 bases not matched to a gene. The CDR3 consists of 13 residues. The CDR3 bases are TGTGCCACCAGTGCACAGGGGTTCTCTGGCTACACCTTC. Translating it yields CATSAQGFSGYTF.

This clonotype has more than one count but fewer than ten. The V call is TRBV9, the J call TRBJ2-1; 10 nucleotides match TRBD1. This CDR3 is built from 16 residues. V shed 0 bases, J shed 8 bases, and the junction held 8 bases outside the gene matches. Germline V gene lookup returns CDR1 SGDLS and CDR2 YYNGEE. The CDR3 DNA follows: TGTGCCAGCAGCGTAGGGCTGGACAGGGGGTCGTATGAGCAGTTCTTC. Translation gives CASSVGLDRGSYEQFF.

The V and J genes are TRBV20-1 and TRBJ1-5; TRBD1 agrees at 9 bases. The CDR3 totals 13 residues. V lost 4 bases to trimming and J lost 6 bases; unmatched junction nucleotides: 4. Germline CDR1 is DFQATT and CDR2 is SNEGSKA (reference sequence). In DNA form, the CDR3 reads TGCAGTGCTATTGGGACAGGGATTCAGCCCCAGCATTTT. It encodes CSAIGTGIQPQHF.

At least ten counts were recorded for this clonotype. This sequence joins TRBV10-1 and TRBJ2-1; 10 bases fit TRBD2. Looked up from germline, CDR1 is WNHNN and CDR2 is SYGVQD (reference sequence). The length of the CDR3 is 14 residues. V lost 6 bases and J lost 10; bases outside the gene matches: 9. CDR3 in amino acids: CASSPAGGPGEQFF. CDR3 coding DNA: TGCGCCAGCAGCCCAGCGGGAGGGCCGGGCGAGCAGTTCTTC.

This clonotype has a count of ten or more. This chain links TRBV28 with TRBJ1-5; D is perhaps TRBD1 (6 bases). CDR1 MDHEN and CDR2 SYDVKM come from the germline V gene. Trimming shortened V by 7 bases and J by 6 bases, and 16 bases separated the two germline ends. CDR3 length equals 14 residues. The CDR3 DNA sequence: TGTGCCAGCAAGTACGGGGGCGGAAGTCAGCCCCAGCATTTT. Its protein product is CASKYGGGSQPQHF.

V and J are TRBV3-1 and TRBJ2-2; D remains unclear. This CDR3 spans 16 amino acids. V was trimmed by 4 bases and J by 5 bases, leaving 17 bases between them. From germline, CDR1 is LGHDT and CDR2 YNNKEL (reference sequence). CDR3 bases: TGTGCCAGCAGCCCCCGGCCCCGGGCGGTAACCGGGGAGCTGTTTTTT. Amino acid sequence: CASSPRPRAVTGELFF.